These 15 T cell receptor beta chains were all obtained from the same sample, sequenced in a study of cytomegalovirus exposure and HLA in healthy donors (dated by TCRdb to between 2016 and 2019). Libraries were made using the immunoSEQ multiplex PCR assay. A mixture of 60 forward primers for TCR Vbeta segments and 13 reverse primers for TCR Jbeta segments was used in the multiplex PCR. TCRdb took this table from immuneACCESS and kept in-frame rearrangements with V and J called. Such tables lack part of the clones; where checked against another copy, unresolved V genes explain under half of the gap, and the rest is unexplained. Here the sample has 160,000 or so clones; around 80% occur a single time. The ten largest clonotypes hold over 1.1% of the sample. Sequencing was done on a sample of PBMCs. The receptors stem from a male donor in good health and CMV-seronegative.

The chain uses TRBV4-3 and TRBJ1-4, with a possible D match to TRBD1 (6 bases). The CDR3 runs 16 residues. The V end lost 1 base, the J end lost 3 bases, and 12 bases lay between the germline ends. The germline CDR1 and CDR2 sequences are LGHNA and YSLEER. Here the CDR3 DNA reads TGCGCCAGCAGCCAAGGTCACAGGGCGGCTAATGAAAAACTGTTTTTT. It specifies CASSQGHRAANEKLFF.

The gene calls are TRBV19 and TRBJ1-5; 10 nucleotides align to TRBD1. The V gene's germline CDR1 is LNHDA and CDR2 SQIVND (reference sequence). This CDR3 contains 15 residues. V shed 6 bases, J shed 4 bases, and the junction held 6 bases outside the gene matches. CDR3 DNA sequence: TGTGCCAGTAGGGACGGGACAGGGGTTAATCAGCCCCAGCATTTT. This sequence encodes CASRDGTGVNQPQHF.

This chain links TRBV9 with TRBJ1-4; D call uncertain. This CDR3 spans 14 amino acids. Between the trimmed V and J ends, which lost 2 bases and 1 base, there was a span of 6 bases. Germline V gives CDR1 SGDLS, CDR2 YYNGEE. CDR3 in DNA: TGTGCCAGCAGCGTTGGCTTAACTAATGAAAAACTGTTTTTT. Its translation is CASSVGLTNEKLFF.

The V and J genes are TRBV5-5 and TRBJ2-7, with 8 bases identical to TRBD2. This CDR3 has 15 residues. With V trimmed by 2 bases and J by 3 bases, 7 bases remained unmatched. From germline, CDR1 is SGHKS and CDR2 YYEKEE (reference sequence). CDR3 bases: TGTGCCAGCAGCTTAGCGGGAGAAAGCTTCTACGAGCAGTACTTC. Protein sequence: CASSLAGESFYEQYF.

CDR3 coding DNA: TGTGCCAGTAGCCCCCAGAACACTGAAGCTTTCTTT. It is translated as CASSPQNTEAFF. The chain is built from TRBV19 and TRBJ1-1, with D unclear. Germline V CDR1 and CDR2: LNHDA, SQIVND (reference sequence). V lost 6 bases and J lost 1, with 6 bases in between. The CDR3 loop spans 12 amino acids.

The V and J genes are TRBV2 and TRBJ2-7, with D uncertain. V lost 5 bases and J lost 6, with 11 bases in between. In germline, CDR1 is SNHLY, CDR2 FYNNEI. The CDR3 consists of 12 residues. The CDR3 is CASSIRAGEQYF. In nucleotides, the CDR3 is TGTGCCAGCAGTATTAGAGCAGGCGAGCAGTACTTC.

The chain carries TRBV7-9 and TRBJ2-7, with D possibly matching TRBD1 (6 bases). V lost 5 bases and J 0 bases, leaving 17 bases between the germline ends. The CDR3 is made up of 16 amino acids. From germline, CDR1 is SEHNR and CDR2 FQNEAQ (reference sequence). The CDR3 DNA sequence: TGTGCCAGCAGCCGGATGGGGGACACTGACTCCTACGAGCAGTACTTC. It codes for CASSRMGDTDSYEQYF.

The chain carries TRBV7-9 and TRBJ1-2, with D possibly TRBD1 on 6 matching bases. Per germline, CDR1 SEHNR and CDR2 FQNEAQ (reference sequence). Deletions cut 6 bases from V and 6 bases from J, with 20 bases between. This CDR3 is 15 amino acids long. This CDR3 is CASSPTGFNGDGYTF. CDR3 in DNA: TGTGCCAGCAGTCCAACAGGGTTTAATGGGGATGGCTACACCTTC.

This clone has more than one count but fewer than ten. The genes are TRBV12-5 and TRBJ2-3; 10 bases fit TRBD1. There are 14 residues in the CDR3. Looked up from germline, CDR1 is LGHNT and CDR2 is FRNRAP. With V trimmed by 3 bases and J by 4 bases, 1 base remained unmatched. The CDR3 protein is CASGFGQGADTQYF. DNA of the CDR3: TGTGCTAGTGGTTTCGGACAGGGGGCAGATACGCAGTATTTT.

The chain has TRBV12-5 and TRBJ1-2; the D gene is possibly TRBD1 (6 bases). This CDR3 contains 16 residues. Germline-derived CDR1 and CDR2 are LGHNT and FRNRAP. The V end was cut by 7 bases, the J end by 1 base, with 19 bases between. CDR3 protein: CASALKMDRSNYGYTF. The CDR3 bases are TGTGCTAGTGCCCTGAAAATGGACAGAAGTAACTATGGCTACACCTTC.

The V and J genes are TRBV7-7 and TRBJ2-5; D gene unclear. The DNA end is a closer match to TRBJ2-7, so the J assignment may be wrong. This CDR3 spans 13 amino acids. Germline V lookup: CDR1 SSHAT, CDR2 FNYEAQ (reference sequence). The CDR3: CASSLQVNHEQYF. CDR3 in DNA: TGTGCCAGCAGCTTACAGGTCAACCACGAGCAGTACTTC.

The CDR3 region is CASSFTSGVTDTQYF. In nucleotides, the CDR3 is TGTGCCAGCAGCTTCACTAGCGGAGTCACAGATACGCAGTATTTT. This chain connects TRBV7-9 to TRBJ2-3, with 8 bases matching TRBD2. The germline V gene encodes CDR1 SEHNR and CDR2 FQNEAQ (reference sequence). The trim removed 3 bases at V and 2 bases at J, leaving 4 bases unmatched. There are 15 residues in the CDR3. The variable domain in full, with the rest retrieved from reference TRBV7-9 and TRBJ2-3, is DTGVSQNPRHKITKRGQNVTFRCDPISEHNRLYWYRQTLGQGPEFLTYFQNEAQLEKSRLLSDRFSAERPKGSFSTLEIQRTEQGDSAMYLCASSFTSGVTDTQYFGPGTRLTVL.

The chain couples TRBV30 to TRBJ2-3; the match to TRBD2 covers 8 bases. In germline, CDR1 is GTSNPN, CDR2 SVGIG (reference sequence). This CDR3 is built from 14 residues. V lost 3 bases, J lost 4 bases, and 6 bases stayed unmatched. The CDR3 loop is CAWRDGRAADTQYF. CDR3 in DNA: TGTGCCTGGAGGGACGGGAGGGCGGCAGATACGCAGTATTTT.

This chain links TRBV14 with TRBJ1-4; TRBD1 matches at 8 bases. In germline, CDR1 is SGHDN, CDR2 FVKESK. After removal of 5 bases from V and 5 bases from J, the junction contained 16 bases not matched to a gene. The CDR3 totals 18 residues. The CDR3 DNA follows: TGTGCCAGCAGCTTGCGGACAGGGCTGGACCCAAGGAATGAAAAACTGTTTTTT. The encoded protein is CASSLRTGLDPRNEKLFF.

The V call is TRBV18, the J call TRBJ2-3, with a tentative D call TRBD2 (7 bases). Germline V gives CDR1 KGHSH, CDR2 LQKENI. The ends were cut back, 0 bases at V and 4 bases at J, with 17 bases in the middle. CDR3 length: 17 residues. In DNA, the CDR3 is TGTGCCAGCTCACCACCTCAATTGGGGGGGGCCGCAGATACGCAGTATTTT. Its translation is CASSPPQLGGAADTQYF.